This TCR beta chain derives from a study of T cell responses to AZD1222 COVID-19 vaccine. Study information: The analysis combined second doses at about 4 or about 12 weeks.

Only in-frame clones appear in the TCRdb table, and some are missing; sequencing was by immunoSEQ multiplex PCR. The sample lists some 130,000 clones; approximately 90% were seen once. Study-wide results and caveats: No repertoire was sampled before or during the peak T cell response, only after it. Unmutated variant regions are reportedly targeted by nearly half of spike-specific TCRs.

The length of the CDR3 is 15 residues. Germline trimming cut 4 bases from V and 5 bases from J; bases unmatched to any gene: 5. Germline V gives CDR1 MNHEY, CDR2 SVGAGI. With respect to this clone: The antigen is not known.

The rearrangement links TRBV6-5 to TRBJ1-4; 9 bases align to TRBD1. This TCR derives from an adult in good health. The sequencing used peripheral blood, collected on day 0 of AZD1222 vaccination. The CDR3 sequence is CASSSPGTGNEKLFF. The CDR3 coding sequence is TGTGCCAGCAGTTCACCCGGGACAGGGAATGAAAAACTGTTTTTT.